This T cell receptor (beta chain) comes out of a study of cytomegalovirus exposure and HLA in healthy donors. Study-level findings and limits: Segments of the TCR beta V type were, in most cases, productive about 90% or about 30% of the time in an earlier analysis. Immune exposure data for these donors was limited to CMV serostatus.

This clone was detected only a few times. Its matching antigen is unknown. The germline CDR1 and CDR2 sequences are GTSNPN and SVGIG (reference sequence). The CDR3 contains 14 residues. Trimming pared 3 bases from V and 7 bases from J, leaving 18 bases between. This PCR relied on a set of 60 Vbeta primers and 13 Jbeta primers. The data were produced by immunoSEQ multiplex PCR, yet TCRdb's version contains in-frame clones alone and is incomplete. The sample holds 85,000 to 100,000 clones, about 76% seen once. The clonotype originates from a woman aged 40 to 50 in good health and CMV-seronegative. The gene calls are TRBV30 and TRBJ2-5, with D perhaps matching TRBD1 (5 bases). Sequenced material: PBMCs. CDR3 in amino acids: CAWRVDIHQGTQYF. The CDR3, as DNA: TGTGCCTGGAGGGTCGACATCCACCAGGGGACCCAGTACTTC.